Sequencing of this T cell receptor (beta chain) was carried out in a study of blood T cell repertoires in COVID-19. Study at large: Donors in the United States, Italy and Spain gave samples during acute or convalescent COVID-19.

As originally analysed: Reference gene primer amplification yielded estimated nucleated cell counts. The assay was immunoSEQ multiplex PCR, and TCRdb's table has in-frame clones only and misses some. That table furnishes V, J and clone size, whereas the DNA furnished D and trimming. This sample carries roughly 190,000 clones, just under 85% of them seen once, and the ten largest clones take about 5.1%. Trimming took 4 bases from V and 7 from J, leaving 13 bases between them. The CDR3 length is 14 residues. The germline CDR1 and CDR2 sequences are SGHAT and FQNNGV. The sample consisted of peripheral blood. This sequence originates from a woman in her seventies with active or convalescent COVID-19. This rearrangement joins TRBV11-2 to TRBJ2-2; D might be TRBD2 (6 bases). CDR3 loop: CASSSHSGVGELFF. CDR3 nucleotide sequence: TGTGCCAGCAGCTCCCACTCGGGGGTCGGGGAGCTGTTTTTT.